Presented here are 10 T cell receptor beta chains from one specimen sequenced in a study of blood T cell repertoires in COVID-19. Repertoires were generated with immunoSEQ multiplex PCR, while TCRdb's copy carries only in-frame clones and drops some. The data show around 150,000 clones, about 86% seen once. Sequenced sample: peripheral blood. Source of these receptors: a woman in her forties with acute or convalescent COVID-19.

This clone was found a few times. This rearrangement joins TRBV29-1 to TRBJ1-1, with D hard to call. This CDR3 is built from 12 residues. CDR1 is SQVTM, CDR2 ANQGSEA, per germline. Trimming cost V 1 base and J 5 bases, with 8 bases left between them. CDR3 coding DNA: TGCAGCGTTGAAGTCGGGATGACTGAAGCTTTCTTT. Its protein product is CSVEVGMTEAFF. Full variable domain (remainder filled in from reference TRBV29-1 and TRBJ1-1): SAVISQKPSRDICQRGTSLTIQCQVDSQVTMMFWYRQQPGQSLTLIATANQGSEATYESGFVIDKFPISRPNLTFSTLTVSNMSPEDSSIYLCSVEVGMTEAFFGQGTRLTVV.

The gene calls are TRBV27 and TRBJ1-5; D unresolved. Germline-derived CDR1 and CDR2 are MNHEY and SMNVEV (reference sequence). The CDR3 covers 15 residues. V was cut by 3 bases and J by 3 bases, with 12 bases left in between. The CDR3 reads CASSLGSGINQPQHF. CDR3 nucleotide sequence: TGTGCCAGCAGTTTGGGTTCGGGGATCAATCAGCCCCAGCATTTT.

The gene calls are TRBV27 and TRBJ2-2; TRBD1 matches at 10 bases. Looked up from germline, CDR1 is MNHEY and CDR2 is SMNVEV (reference sequence). Germline trimming cut 8 bases from V and 1 base from J; bases unmatched to any gene: 7. The CDR3 runs to 16 residues. In DNA form, the CDR3 reads TGTGCCAGCCGATACGGACAGGGGGTGAACACCGGGGAGCTGTTTTTT. Its protein is CASRYGQGVNTGELFF.

In this sample, this clone turned up many times. The gene calls are TRBV11-1 and TRBJ2-7; D possibly corresponds to TRBD1 (6 bases). Trimming cost V 1 base and J 4 bases, with 11 bases left between them. Germline V lookup: CDR1 SGHAT, CDR2 FQDESV (reference sequence). The CDR3 covers 14 residues. The CDR3 DNA follows: TGTGCCAGCAGCTTAGAGTCCACAGGGTACGAGCAGTACTTC. Translation: CASSLESTGYEQYF.

The V gene is TRBV13, the J gene TRBJ1-2, with D possibly matching TRBD1 (5 bases). Germline V lookup: CDR1 PRHDT, CDR2 FYEKMQ (reference sequence). CDR3 length: 13 residues. V was pared by 6 bases and J by 5 bases, with 13 bases between. CDR3 coding DNA: TGTGCCAGCAGTCCCAGGGTTAGGTATGGCTACACCTTC. The encoded protein is CASSPRVRYGYTF.

This chain joins TRBV7-3 and TRBJ2-5; TRBD1 agrees at 9 bases. Germline lookup yields CDR1 SGHTA and CDR2 FQGTGA. This CDR3 is built from 15 residues. V lost 2 bases and J lost 2; bases outside the gene matches: 3. The CDR3, as DNA: TGTGCCAGCAGCTTATTAGGACAGGGGCAAGAGACCCAGTACTTC. Amino acid sequence: CASSLLGQGQETQYF.

The gene calls are TRBV4-1 and TRBJ1-2; 7 positions agree with TRBD1. Per germline, CDR1 MGHRA and CDR2 YSYEKL. The CDR3 extends over 19 amino acids. V was pared by 0 bases and J by 2 bases, with 15 bases of the junction left unmatched. The CDR3: CASSQDQGGEAKINYGYTF. The CDR3 DNA reads as TGCGCCAGCAGCCAAGATCAGGGGGGCGAGGCCAAGATAAACTATGGCTACACCTTC.

The J gene is TRBJ1-2, the V gene TRBV7-9, with 9 bases fitting TRBD1. Per the germline V gene, CDR1 is SEHNR and CDR2 is FQNEAQ (reference sequence). The V and J ends lost 5 bases and 0 bases, in that order; junction bases with no gene match: 7. The CDR3 runs to 16 residues. CDR3 in DNA: TGTGCCAGCAGCCCCCGGGACAGGGTCCCTAACTATGGCTACACCTTC. Its translation: CASSPRDRVPNYGYTF.

This clone has a single count. This CDR3 is CASSPPRGIHEQFF. The CDR3 nucleotides are TGTGCCAGCTCACCACCCAGGGGAATCCATGAGCAGTTCTTC. V gene TRBV18 combines with J gene TRBJ2-1; D may be TRBD1 (6 bases). Looked up from germline, CDR1 is KGHSH and CDR2 is LQKENI. The CDR3 is made up of 14 amino acids. The ends were cut back, 0 bases at V and 8 bases at J, with 11 bases in the middle. The whole variable domain, remainder taken from reference TRBV18 and TRBJ2-1, is NAGVMQNPRHLVRRRGQEARLRCSPMKGHSHVYWYRQLPEEGLKFMVYLQKENIIDESGMPKERFSAEFPKEGPSILRIQQVVRGDSAAYFCASSPPRGIHEQFFGPGTRLTVL.

The chain employs TRBV19 and TRBJ1-1; 9 positions match TRBD1. CDR1 is LNHDA and CDR2 is SQIVND in the germline V gene (reference sequence). The CDR3 is 13 residues long. V shed 4 bases and J 8 bases; nucleotides not matched to a gene: 5. CDR3 in DNA: TGTGCCAGTAGTACTTGGACAGGGGCCGAAGCTTTCTTT. As protein: CASSTWTGAEAFF.